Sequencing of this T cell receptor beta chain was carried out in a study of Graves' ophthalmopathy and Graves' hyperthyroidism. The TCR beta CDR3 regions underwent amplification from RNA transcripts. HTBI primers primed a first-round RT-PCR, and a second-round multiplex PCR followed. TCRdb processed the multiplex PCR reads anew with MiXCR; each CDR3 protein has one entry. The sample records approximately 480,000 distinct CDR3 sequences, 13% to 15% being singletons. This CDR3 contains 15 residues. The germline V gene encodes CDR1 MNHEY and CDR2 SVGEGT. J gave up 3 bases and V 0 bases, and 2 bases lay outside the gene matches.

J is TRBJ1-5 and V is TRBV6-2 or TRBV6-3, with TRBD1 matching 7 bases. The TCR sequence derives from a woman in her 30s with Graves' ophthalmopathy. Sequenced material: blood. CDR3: CASSYSGTVNQPQHF. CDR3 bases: TGTGCCAGCAGTTACTCCGGGACAGTCAATCAGCCCCAGCATTTT.